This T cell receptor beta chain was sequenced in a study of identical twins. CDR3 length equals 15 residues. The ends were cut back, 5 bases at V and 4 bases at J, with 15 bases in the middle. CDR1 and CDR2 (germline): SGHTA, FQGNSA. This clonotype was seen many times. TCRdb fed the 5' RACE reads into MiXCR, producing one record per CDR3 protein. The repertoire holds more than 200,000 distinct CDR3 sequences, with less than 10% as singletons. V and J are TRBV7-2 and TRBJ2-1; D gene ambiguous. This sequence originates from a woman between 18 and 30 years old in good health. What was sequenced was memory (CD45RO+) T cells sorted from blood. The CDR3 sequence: CASSPSNLRYNEQFF. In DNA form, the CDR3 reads TGTGCCAGCAGCCCCTCCAACTTAAGATACAATGAGCAGTTCTTC.